This T cell receptor (beta chain) was recorded in a study of blood T cells in healthy people across ages. Study-level information: Researchers report that template switching captured about one barcoded beta molecule per two T cells. Study conclusions and caveats: It was found that TCR beta diversity correlated strongly with the percentage of naive T cells. There were more naive CD4+ cells and higher diversity in long-lived donors than in aged donors.

A second PCR, run for about 7 to 11 cycles, used a sample-barcoded 5' primer plus a J-beta primer mix. Each cDNA molecule carried a tag from a template-switch adaptor that contained 12 random nucleotides. MiXCR, applied by TCRdb to the 5' RACE reads, yields one record per CDR3 protein. This table has hundreds of thousands of distinct CDR3 sequences, about a fifth appearing once. V was cut by 1 base and J by 1 base, with 10 bases left in between. CDR3 length: 15 residues. Germline V gene lookup returns CDR1 SGHTA and CDR2 FQGNSA. As for this clonotype: Its cognate antigen is unknown.

The sequence was obtained from a man aged 65 to 85 in good health. Material: blood. The chain has TRBV7-2 and TRBJ1-2; D gene uncertain. CDR3 bases: TGTGCCAGCAGCTTAGGTCCGAGCCGTAACTATGGCTACACCTTC. Its translation is CASSLGPSRNYGYTF.